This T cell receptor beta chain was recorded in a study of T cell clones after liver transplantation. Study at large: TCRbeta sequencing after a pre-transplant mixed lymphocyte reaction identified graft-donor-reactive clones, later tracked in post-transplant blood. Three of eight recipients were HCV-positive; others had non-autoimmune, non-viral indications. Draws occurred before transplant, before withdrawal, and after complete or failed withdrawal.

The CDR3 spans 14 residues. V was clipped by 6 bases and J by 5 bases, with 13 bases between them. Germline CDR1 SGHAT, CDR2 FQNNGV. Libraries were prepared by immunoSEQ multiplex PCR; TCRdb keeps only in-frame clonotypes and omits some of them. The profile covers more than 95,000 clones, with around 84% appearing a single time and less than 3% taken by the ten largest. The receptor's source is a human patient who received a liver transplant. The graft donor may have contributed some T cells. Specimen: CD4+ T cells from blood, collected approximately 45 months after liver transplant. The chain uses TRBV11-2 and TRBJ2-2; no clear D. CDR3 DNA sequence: TGTGCCAGCAGGGGCGGAGCTACTACCGGGGAGCTGTTTTTT. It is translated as CASRGGATTGELFF.